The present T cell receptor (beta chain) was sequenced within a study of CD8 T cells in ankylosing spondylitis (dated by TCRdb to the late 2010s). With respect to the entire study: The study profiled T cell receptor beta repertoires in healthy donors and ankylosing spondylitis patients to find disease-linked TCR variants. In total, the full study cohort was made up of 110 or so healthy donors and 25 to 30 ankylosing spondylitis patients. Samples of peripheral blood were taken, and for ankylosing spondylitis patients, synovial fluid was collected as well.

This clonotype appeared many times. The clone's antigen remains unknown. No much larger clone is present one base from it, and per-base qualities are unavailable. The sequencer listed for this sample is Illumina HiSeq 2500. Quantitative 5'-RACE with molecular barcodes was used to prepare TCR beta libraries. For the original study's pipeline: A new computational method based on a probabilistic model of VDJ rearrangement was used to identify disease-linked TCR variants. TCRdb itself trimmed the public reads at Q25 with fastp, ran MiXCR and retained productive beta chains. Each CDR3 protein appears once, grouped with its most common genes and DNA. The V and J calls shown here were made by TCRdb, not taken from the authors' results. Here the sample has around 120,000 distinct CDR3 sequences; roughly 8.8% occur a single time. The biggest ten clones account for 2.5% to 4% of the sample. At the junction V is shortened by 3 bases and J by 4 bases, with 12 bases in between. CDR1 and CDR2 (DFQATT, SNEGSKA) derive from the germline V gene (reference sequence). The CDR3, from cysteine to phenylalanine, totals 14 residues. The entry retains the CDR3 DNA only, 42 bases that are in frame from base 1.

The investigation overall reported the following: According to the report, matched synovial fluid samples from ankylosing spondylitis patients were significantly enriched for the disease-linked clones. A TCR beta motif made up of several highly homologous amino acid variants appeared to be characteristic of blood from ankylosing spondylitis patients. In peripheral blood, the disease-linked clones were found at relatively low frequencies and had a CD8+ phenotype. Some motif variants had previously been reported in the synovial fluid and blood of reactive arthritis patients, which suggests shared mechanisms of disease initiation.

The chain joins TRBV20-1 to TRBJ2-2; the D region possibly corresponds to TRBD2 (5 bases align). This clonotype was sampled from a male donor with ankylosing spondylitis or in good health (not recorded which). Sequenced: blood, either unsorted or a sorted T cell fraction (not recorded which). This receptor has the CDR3 CSARARGGTGELFF. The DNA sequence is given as TGCAGTGCTAGGGCTAGAGGAGGCACCGGGGAGCTGTTTTTT.